This T cell receptor beta chain was retrieved from a study of regulatory T cells in long-lasting Graves disease. Specified time point: persistent/refractory GD, antithyroid drugs over 5 years with positive TRAb. PBMCs provided the RNA from which the TCR library was made. Patients of an endocrinology department in Xi'an, China, were included. CDR1 and CDR2 from the germline V gene are SGHAT and FQNNGV. The length of the CDR3 is 15 residues. The V gene lost 1 base and the J gene lost 8 bases, with 17 bases spanning the gap. This clonotype was observed many times. In building TCR beta libraries, iRepertoire HTBI primers were used together with Arm-PCR of CDR3 regions. A single record per CDR3 protein comes from TCRdb applying MiXCR to the multiplex PCR reads. In the table there are some 340,000 distinct CDR3 sequences, roughly 25% of which are singletons.

This TCR derives from a middle-aged woman with Graves disease. The rearrangement links TRBV11-2 to TRBJ1-2; D is possibly TRBD1 (6 bases). The source material was peripheral blood mononuclear cells (PBMCs), sampled when the disease was refractory, from a patient treated with antithyroid drugs. Here the CDR3 reads CASSLGGTSKTGYTF. Written as DNA, the CDR3 is TGTGCCAGCAGCTTAGGAGGGACATCCAAGACGGGCTACACCTTC.